Below, 32 T cell receptor beta chains from the same sample are listed, as sequenced in a study of T cell responses to AZD1222 COVID-19 vaccine. Some clones are missing from TCRdb's copy, which holds only in-frame ones; the method was immunoSEQ multiplex PCR. The repertoire has over 200,000 clones, less than 95% of them found once; the top ten carry approximately 1.7%. The sequencing here drew on peripheral blood, taken 28 days after the second dose of the MenACWY control vaccine. The source is an adult who received the MenACWY meningococcal vaccine as a control.

The rearrangement uses TRBV30 and TRBJ2-7; D unresolved. The CDR3 contains 10 residues. Per germline, CDR1 GTSNPN and CDR2 SVGIG (reference sequence). V was trimmed by 1 base and J by 4 bases, leaving 2 bases between them. CDR3 DNA sequence: TGTGCCTGGAGTGATTACGAGCAGTACTTC. Its protein product is CAWSDYEQYF.

This clone has just a few counts. J is TRBJ2-1 and V is TRBV29-1; no definite D call. The CDR3 runs 13 residues. The V gene's germline CDR1 is SQVTM and CDR2 ANQGSEA. V was trimmed by 4 bases and J by 9 bases, leaving 16 bases between them. The DNA of the CDR3 is TGCAGCGTTGTTGGAGACGCCAATGGTGAGCAGTTCTTC. Protein: CSVVGDANGEQFF.

The chain couples TRBV13 to TRBJ2-2, with a tentative D call TRBD1 (5 bases). The V end was cut by 4 bases, the J end by 3 bases, with 12 bases between. Germline V gene data show CDR1 as PRHDT and CDR2 as FYEKMQ (reference sequence). The length of the CDR3 is 15 residues. The CDR3 loop reads CASSSQGRDTGELFF. In nucleotides, the CDR3 is TGTGCCAGCAGCTCGCAGGGTAGGGACACCGGGGAGCTGTTTTTT. Full variable domain (remainder filled in from reference TRBV13 and TRBJ2-2): AAGVIQSPRHLIKEKRETATLKCYPIPRHDTVYWYQQGPGQDPQFLISFYEKMQSDKGSIPDRFSAQQFSDYHSELNMSSLELGDSALYFCASSSQGRDTGELFFGEGSRLTVL.

This clone was detected only once. This sequence joins TRBV19 and TRBJ1-5; 10 nucleotides align to TRBD1. J gave up 5 bases and V 3 bases, and 1 base lay outside the gene matches. This CDR3 is 14 amino acids long. CDR1 is LNHDA, CDR2 SQIVND, per germline (reference sequence). For the CDR3, the DNA is TGTGCCAGTAGTATGGGACAGGGGCATCAGCCCCAGCATTTT. Translation gives CASSMGQGHQPQHF.

This chain connects TRBV27 to TRBJ2-7; D not resolved. The length of the CDR3 is 15 residues. From germline, CDR1 is MNHEY and CDR2 SMNVEV (reference sequence). V shed 1 base and J shed 4 bases, with 14 bases lying between them. The CDR3 coding sequence is TGTGCCAGCAGTTTATTTTCAGGAATTTCTTACGAGCAGTACTTC. Translation: CASSLFSGISYEQYF.

J is TRBJ1-5 and V is TRBV6-5; TRBD1 matches at 8 bases. Trimming at V came to 6 bases and at J to 6 bases, leaving 7 bases not matched to a gene. Germline V CDR1 and CDR2: MNHEY, SVGAGI. The CDR3 totals 14 residues. Here the CDR3 DNA reads TGTGCCAGCAGAGTAGACAGGGGTTTTCAGCCCCAGCATTTT. Its protein product is CASRVDRGFQPQHF.

The rearrangement uses TRBV5-1 and TRBJ1-5, with unresolved D. Trimming took 2 bases from V and 1 from J, leaving 4 bases between them. Germline V CDR1 and CDR2: SGHRS, YFSETQ. This CDR3 region has 13 residues. CDR3 sequence: CASSFDSNQPQHF. CDR3 DNA sequence: TGCGCCAGCAGCTTTGACAGCAATCAGCCCCAGCATTTT.

The chain joins TRBV19 to TRBJ2-1, with D unclear. Deletions cut 6 bases from V and 4 bases from J, with 13 bases between. The CDR3 runs 14 residues. Germline assignment: CDR1 LNHDA and CDR2 SQIVND (reference sequence). CDR3 region: CASSPLDGYNEQFF. CDR3 sequence (DNA): TGTGCCAGTAGCCCATTGGACGGATACAATGAGCAGTTCTTC.

The chain couples TRBV14 to TRBJ2-5; D unresolved. V was cut by 2 bases and J by 5 bases, with 6 bases left in between. CDR1 SGHDN and CDR2 FVKESK come from the germline V gene. The length of the CDR3 is 12 residues. Here the CDR3 reads CASSQFSETQYF. DNA for the CDR3: TGTGCCAGCAGCCAATTTTCGGAGACCCAGTACTTC. The whole variable domain, filled in from reference TRBV14 and TRBJ2-5, reads EAGVTQFPSHSVIEKGQTVTLRCDPISGHDNLYWYRRVMGKEIKFLLHFVKESKQDESGMPNNRFLAERTGGTYSTLKVQPAELEDSGVYFCASSQFSETQYFGPGTRLLVL.

The CDR3 protein is CASSIKRDGEQYF. CDR3 coding DNA: TGTGCCAGTAGTATCAAGCGGGACGGCGAGCAGTACTTC. The chain joins TRBV19 to TRBJ2-7; the match to TRBD2 covers 7 bases. The J segment lost 6 bases and the V segment lost 3 bases, leaving 5 bases of the junction unmatched. The CDR3 is 13 residues long. CDR1 and CDR2 from the germline V gene are LNHDA and SQIVND (reference sequence).

This clone is a singleton in its sample. V and J are TRBV5-6 and TRBJ2-6; no clear D. CDR3 length equals 16 residues. From germline, CDR1 is SGHDT and CDR2 YYEEEE. V was cut by 0 bases and J by 0 bases, with 7 bases left in between. The CDR3 here is CASSLAVLSGANVLTF. In DNA form, the CDR3 reads TGTGCCAGCAGCTTGGCGGTCCTCTCTGGGGCCAACGTCCTGACTTTC.

The chain employs TRBV3-1 (or the pseudogene TRBV3-2) and TRBJ1-2; 10 bases match TRBD1. The CDR3 runs 15 residues. The V and J ends lost 0 bases and 8 bases, in that order; junction bases with no gene match: 6. The V gene's germline CDR1 is LGHDT and CDR2 YNNKEL (reference sequence). CDR3 DNA sequence: TGTGCCAGCAGCCAAGATTTAGGACAGGGGGACGGCTACACCTTC. Translating it yields CASSQDLGQGDGYTF.

A few counts support this clone. The chain uses TRBV28 and TRBJ2-7; tentatively, D is TRBD1 (6 bases). This CDR3 is built from 13 residues. Trimming took off 8 bases at V and 4 bases at J, with 15 bases between the two ends. CDR1 is MDHEN, CDR2 SYDVKM, per germline. The CDR3 protein is CASLEQGSYEQYF. Here the CDR3 DNA reads TGTGCCAGCTTAGAACAGGGTAGTTACGAGCAGTACTTC.

The rearrangement links TRBV6-1 to TRBJ1-6, with D maybe TRBD1 (5 bases). The CDR3 is made up of 15 amino acids. Germline lookup yields CDR1 MNHNS and CDR2 SASEGT. V lost 2 bases, J lost 7 bases, and 12 bases lay in between. The CDR3 protein is CASSESEGRNSPLHF. CDR3 sequence (DNA): TGTGCCAGCAGTGAAAGTGAGGGGAGGAATTCACCCCTCCACTTT.

The rearrangement uses TRBV5-4 and TRBJ1-2; unclear D gene. Trimming removed 0 bases at V and 6 bases at J, with 6 bases between. The CDR3 consists of 12 residues. Germline values: CDR1 SGHNT, CDR2 YYREEE (reference sequence). Here the CDR3 reads CASSLDSNGYTF. CDR3 nucleotides: TGTGCCAGCAGCTTGGACTCCAATGGCTACACCTTC.

The chain uses TRBV7-9 and TRBJ2-3; 7 bases map to TRBD1. V trimming: 4 bases; J trimming: 5 bases; junction bases outside the gene matches: 12. The CDR3 has 16 residues. Germline CDR1 reads SEHNR; CDR2 reads FQNEAQ (reference sequence). The CDR3 nucleotides read TGTGCCAGCAGCTCAGGATTAAGGGGGCGCATAGATACGCAGTATTTT. Amino acids: CASSSGLRGRIDTQYF.

The chain has TRBV5-4 and TRBJ2-4; TRBD2 agrees at 14 bases. The trim removed 2 bases at V and 2 bases at J, leaving 3 bases unmatched. Germline CDR1 and CDR2: SGHNT and YYREEE (reference sequence). This CDR3 contains 17 residues. CDR3 protein: CASSFGLAGGPKNIQYF. For the CDR3, the DNA is TGTGCCAGCAGCTTCGGACTAGCGGGGGGACCCAAAAACATTCAGTACTTC.

This chain uses TRBV6-4 with TRBJ1-6; no clear D gene. The germline V gene encodes CDR1 MRHNA and CDR2 SNTAGT. This CDR3 is 13 amino acids long. V lost 4 bases, J lost 7 bases, and 8 bases lay in between. The CDR3 loop reads CASSVTANSPLHF. The CDR3 region has the DNA TGTGCCAGCAGTGTAACCGCCAATTCACCCCTCCACTTT.

This clone showed up just a few times. The gene calls are TRBV21-1 and TRBJ2-4; TRBD2, as called in the table, went unchecked against the DNA. TRBV21-1 is a listed pseudogene. This CDR3 comprises 13 residues. CDR3 protein: CASGTLAKNIQYF. The CDR3 DNA sequence: TGTGCCAGCGGGACTCTAGCCAAAAACATTCAGTACTTC.

This chain joins TRBV5-6 and TRBJ1-6; no clear D. Germline V gene sequence: CDR1 SGHDT, CDR2 YYEEEE. The CDR3 has 15 residues. V lost 0 bases and J lost 6, with 10 bases in between. CDR3 DNA: TGTGCCAGCAGCTTGGGGGGAGGTTTTAATTCACCCCTCCACTTT. Translating it yields CASSLGGGFNSPLHF.

The chain joins TRBV29-1 to TRBJ2-3; TRBD1 matches at 12 bases. V lost 4 bases, J lost 2 bases, and 1 base stayed unmatched. Germline V gene sequence: CDR1 SQVTM, CDR2 ANQGSEA. This CDR3 comprises 14 residues. In DNA, the CDR3 is TGCAGCGTTGTGGGACAGGGGGCCACAGATACGCAGTATTTT. It specifies CSVVGQGATDTQYF.

This clone was seen only once. The chain is built from TRBV19 and TRBJ1-2; TRBD1 matches 8 bases. The CDR3 consists of 15 residues. The J segment lost 1 base and the V segment lost 6 bases, leaving 7 bases of the junction unmatched. The germline gives CDR1 LNHDA, CDR2 SQIVND (reference sequence). CDR3 coding DNA: TGTGCCAGTAGAAGGGGGACAGGCTTTAACTATGGCTACACCTTC. This encodes CASRRGTGFNYGYTF.

The gene calls are TRBV11-2 and TRBJ1-2; no firm D call. The CDR3 is 15 amino acids. Germline V gives CDR1 SGHAT, CDR2 FQNNGV. Trimming left V 3 bases short and J 5 bases short, with 16 bases between. The DNA of the CDR3 is TGTGCCAGCAGCTTTCACCGTTACAGCAGTTATGGCTACACCTTC. As protein: CASSFHRYSSYGYTF.

The chain joins TRBV5-1 to TRBJ2-1, with D unresolved. V lost 1 base and J lost 7, with 15 bases in between. This CDR3 spans 15 amino acids. Germline V gene sequence: CDR1 SGHRS, CDR2 YFSETQ. The CDR3 DNA reads TGCGCCAGCAGCTTGTTGTCGACCGTTAGTAATGAGCAGTTCTTC. Protein: CASSLLSTVSNEQFF.

The V gene is TRBV3-1 (or the pseudogene TRBV3-2), the J gene TRBJ2-2; 16 bases agree with TRBD2. The trim removed 8 bases at V and 2 bases at J, leaving 8 bases unmatched. CDR1 is LGHDT and CDR2 is YNNKEL in the germline V gene (reference sequence). The CDR3 runs 18 residues. CDR3 protein: CASPPGLAGGPNTGELFF. For the CDR3, the DNA is TGTGCCAGCCCTCCGGGACTAGCGGGAGGGCCAAACACCGGGGAGCTGTTTTTT.

This clone was observed a single time. This chain joins TRBV30 and TRBJ1-4; D is unresolved. Trimming shortened V by 0 bases and J by 7 bases, and 3 bases separated the two germline ends. The CDR3 spans 11 residues. Germline CDR1 GTSNPN, CDR2 SVGIG (reference sequence). CDR3 sequence reads: CAWSVREKLFF. CDR3 coding DNA: TGTGCCTGGAGTGTACGTGAAAAACTGTTTTTT.

The genes are TRBV28 and TRBJ2-5; TRBD2 is a possible D gene (5 bases). The germline CDR1 and CDR2 sequences are MDHEN and SYDVKM. This CDR3 is 16 amino acids long. V lost 6 bases and J lost 5, with 22 bases in between. The CDR3 DNA sequence: TGTGCCAGCAGACACGATAAAAGGAGGCCAACGGAGACCCAGTACTTC. It yields the protein CASRHDKRRPTETQYF.

This rearrangement joins TRBV5-6 to TRBJ2-7; 13 positions agree with TRBD2. CDR3 length equals 14 residues. Germline values: CDR1 SGHDT, CDR2 YYEEEE. The V gene end was trimmed by 3 bases and the J gene end by 4 bases; junction bases not matched to a gene: 1. The CDR3 nucleotides read TGTGCCAGCAGCTGGACTAGCGGGGGATACGAGCAGTACTTC. It specifies CASSWTSGGYEQYF. Looking up the rest from reference TRBV5-6 and TRBJ2-7 gives the full variable domain: DAGVTQSPTHLIKTRGQQVTLRCSPKSGHDTVSWYQQALGQGPQFIFQYYEEEERQRGNFPDRFSGHQFPNYSSELNVNALLLGDSALYLCASSWTSGGYEQYFGPGTRLTVT.

V and J are TRBV6-1 and TRBJ1-6; D is undetermined. Trimming shortened V by 3 bases and J by 0 bases, and 9 bases separated the two germline ends. This CDR3 region has 16 residues. In germline, CDR1 is MNHNS, CDR2 SASEGT. The CDR3 protein is CASSDGESSYNSPLHF. CDR3 coding DNA: TGTGCCAGCAGTGATGGGGAGAGCTCCTATAATTCACCCCTCCACTTT.

This clone was observed a single time. This chain links TRBV28 with TRBJ1-2, with TRBD1 matching 10 bases. The CDR3 extends over 17 amino acids. V shed 4 bases and J 8 bases; nucleotides not matched to a gene: 16. Germline assignment: CDR1 MDHEN and CDR2 SYDVKM. The CDR3 region has the DNA TGTGCCAGCAGTTCGCCCGGGACAGGGGAGAGAGGTGGCGGCTACACCTTC. It codes for CASSSPGTGERGGGYTF.

The chain recombines TRBV5-5 with TRBJ2-7; D is ambiguous. CDR1 and CDR2 from the germline V gene are SGHKS and YYEKEE (reference sequence). Trimming took off 0 bases at V and 1 base at J, with 8 bases between the two ends. The CDR3 contains 14 residues. DNA for the CDR3: TGTGCCAGCAGCTTGGGGCCGGTGTCCTACGAGCAGTACTTC. Translating gives CASSLGPVSYEQYF.

V and J are TRBV7-2 and TRBJ2-1, with 12 bases aligning to TRBD2. The CDR3 runs to 16 residues. Germline CDR1 and CDR2: SGHTA and FQGNSA. V shed 1 base and J 4 bases; nucleotides not matched to a gene: 2. CDR3 residues: CASSLVGTSGYNEQFF. CDR3 nucleotide sequence: TGTGCCAGCAGCTTAGTGGGGACTAGCGGGTACAATGAGCAGTTCTTC.